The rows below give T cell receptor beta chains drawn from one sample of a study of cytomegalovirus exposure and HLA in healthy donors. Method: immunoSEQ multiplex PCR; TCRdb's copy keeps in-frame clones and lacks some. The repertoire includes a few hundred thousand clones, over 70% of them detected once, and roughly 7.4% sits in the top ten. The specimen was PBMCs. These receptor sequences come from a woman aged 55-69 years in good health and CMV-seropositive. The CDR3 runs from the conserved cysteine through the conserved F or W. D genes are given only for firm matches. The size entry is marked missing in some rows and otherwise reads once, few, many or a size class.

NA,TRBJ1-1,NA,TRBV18,CASSPGQFSNTEAFF,TGTGCCAGCTCACCCGGACAGTTTTCGAACACTGAAGCTTTCTTT
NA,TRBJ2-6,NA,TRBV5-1,CASLPSPGANVLTF,TGCGCCAGCCTACCCTCTCCTGGGGCCAACGTCCTGACTTTC
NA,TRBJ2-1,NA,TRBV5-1,CASSLADRPHNEQFF,TGCGCCAGCAGCTTGGCAGACAGGCCACACAATGAGCAGTTCTTC
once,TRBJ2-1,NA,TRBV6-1,CASAMADYNEQFF,TGTGCCAGCGCAATGGCGGATTACAATGAGCAGTTCTTC
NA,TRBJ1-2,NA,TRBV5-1,CASSLRSEGYGYTF,TGCGCCAGCAGCCTTCGATCTGAGGGCTATGGCTACACCTTC
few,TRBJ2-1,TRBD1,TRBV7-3,CASSLGPRGTGDNEQFF,TGTGCCAGCAGCTTAGGTCCCCGTGGGACAGGGGACAATGAGCAGTTCTTC
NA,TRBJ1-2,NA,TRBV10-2,CASSTDYGYTF,TGCGCCAGCAGTACAGACTATGGCTACACCTTC
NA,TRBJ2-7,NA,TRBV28,CASSPAGVALYEQYF,TGTGCCAGCAGTCCGGCAGGTGTCGCTTTATACGAGCAGTACTTC
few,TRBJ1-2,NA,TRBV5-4,CASSLDKKNYGYTF,TGTGCCAGCAGCTTGGACAAGAAGAACTATGGCTACACCTTC
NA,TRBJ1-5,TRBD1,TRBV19,CASRRDRVNQPQHF,TGTGCCAGTAGGCGGGACAGGGTGAATCAGCCCCAGCATTTT
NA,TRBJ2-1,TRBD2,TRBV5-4,CASSSPGLAGVSNEQFF,TGTGCCAGCAGCTCGCCGGGACTAGCGGGAGTAAGCAATGAGCAGTTCTTC
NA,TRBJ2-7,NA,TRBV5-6,CASSLAGNYEQYF,TGTGCCAGCAGCTTGGCGGGGAACTACGAGCAGTACTTC
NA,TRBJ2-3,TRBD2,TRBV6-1,CASSGLARGLTDTQYF,TGTGCCAGCAGTGGACTAGCGCGAGGACTGACAGATACGCAGTATTTT
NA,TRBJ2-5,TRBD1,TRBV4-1,CASSQQGAETQYF,TGCGCCAGCAGCCAACAGGGGGCAGAGACCCAGTACTTC
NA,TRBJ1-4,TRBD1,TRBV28,CAGGVNEKLFF,TGTGCAGGGGGCGTAAATGAAAAACTGTTTTTT
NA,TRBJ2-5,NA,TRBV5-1,CASREGRQETQYF,TGCGCCAGCAGGGAGGGCAGACAAGAGACCCAGTACTTC
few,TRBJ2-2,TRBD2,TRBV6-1,CASTGLAGVGELFF,TGTGCCAGCACCGGGCTAGCGGGAGTCGGGGAGCTGTTTTTT
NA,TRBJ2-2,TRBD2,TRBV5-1,CASRGSGGGTGELFF,TGCGCCAGCCGAGGGTCGGGAGGGGGCACCGGGGAGCTGTTTTTT
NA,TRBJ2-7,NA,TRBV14,CASSPYRELYEQYF,TGTGCCAGCAGCCCCTACAGGGAGCTCTACGAGCAGTACTTC
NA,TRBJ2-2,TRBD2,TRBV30,CAWEAGLSPKLVGELFF,TGTGCCTGGGAAGCGGGATTATCCCCTAAGTTGGTCGGGGAGCTGTTTTTT
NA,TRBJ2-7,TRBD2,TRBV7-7,CASRPGTSDLYEQYF,TGTGCTAGCAGGCCCGGGACTAGCGACCTCTACGAGCAGTACTTC
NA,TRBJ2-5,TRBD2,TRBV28,CASGFSFLAGGGETQYF,TGTGCCAGCGGATTCTCCTTCTTAGCGGGAGGGGGAGAGACCCAGTACTTC
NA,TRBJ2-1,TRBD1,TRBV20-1,CSAREDRRQFF,TGCAGTGCTAGAGAGGACAGGCGGCAGTTCTTC
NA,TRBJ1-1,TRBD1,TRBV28,CASRGPGATEAFF,TGTGCCAGTAGGGGGCCCGGCGCCACTGAAGCTTTCTTT
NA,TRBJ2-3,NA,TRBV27,CASSLWARSTDTQYF,TGTGCCAGCAGTTTATGGGCGAGATCAACAGATACGCAGTATTTT
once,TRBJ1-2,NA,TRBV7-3,CASSKTGGGGYTF,TGTGCCAGCAGCAAGACGGGGGGAGGGGGCTACACCTTC
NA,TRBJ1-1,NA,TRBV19,CASLMMRDTEAFF,TGTGCCAGTCTTATGATGAGAGACACTGAAGCTTTCTTT
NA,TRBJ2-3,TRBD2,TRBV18,CASSPIGRNADTQYF,TGTGCCAGCTCACCAATCGGGAGGAACGCAGATACGCAGTATTTT
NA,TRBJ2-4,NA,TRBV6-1,CASSETVLAKNIQYF,TGTGCCAGCAGTGAAACGGTTCTAGCCAAAAACATTCAGTACTTC
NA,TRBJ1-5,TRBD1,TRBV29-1,CSVVLGGVSSNQPQHF,TGCAGCGTTGTCCTAGGGGGCGTAAGTAGCAATCAGCCCCAGCATTTT
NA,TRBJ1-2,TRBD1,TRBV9,CASSVGGPGQLNYGYTF,TGTGCCAGCAGCGTAGGAGGACCGGGACAGCTTAACTATGGCTACACCTTC
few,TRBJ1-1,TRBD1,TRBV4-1,CASSQHPTDREGAFF,TGCGCCAGCAGCCAGCACCCTACGGACAGGGAGGGAGCTTTCTTT
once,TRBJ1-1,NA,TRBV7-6,CASSSMRDTEAFF,TGTGCCAGCAGCTCCATGCGGGACACTGAAGCTTTCTTT
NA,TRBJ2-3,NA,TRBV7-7,CASSLGRGDTQYF,TGTGCCAGCAGCTTAGGTCGCGGGGATACGCAGTATTTT